The 16 T cell receptor beta chains in this list originate from one sample, sequenced in a study of blood T cell repertoires in COVID-19. This table comes from immunoSEQ multiplex PCR, and its TCRdb copy is limited to in-frame clones, with some not included. The sample holds approximately 130,000 clones, about 75% seen once. The sequencing sample was made of peripheral blood. These receptors originate from a man older than 75 with acute or convalescent COVID-19.

This clone was counted a few times. The genes are TRBV6-5 and TRBJ2-3, with 16 bases aligning to TRBD2. J was trimmed by 10 bases and V by 6 bases; bases with no gene match: 7. Germline V gene sequence: CDR1 MNHEY, CDR2 SVGAGI. The CDR3 is 15 residues long. CDR3 bases: TGTGCCAGCAGCACCAGGGGGACTAGCGGGGGGGCGCAGTATTTT. It specifies CASSTRGTSGGAQYF.

The chain carries TRBV5-4 and TRBJ2-6; maybe TRBD1 (5 bases). This CDR3 comprises 15 residues. Germline CDR1 and CDR2: SGHNT and YYREEE (reference sequence). Trimming removed 2 bases at V and 2 bases at J, with 8 bases between. CDR3 region: CASSFQGTGANVLTF. The CDR3 nucleotides read TGTGCCAGCAGCTTTCAGGGTACTGGGGCCAACGTCCTGACTTTC.

The genes are TRBV5-6 and TRBJ1-5, with D perhaps TRBD1 (5 bases). Germline loops: CDR1 SGHDT, CDR2 YYEEEE. This CDR3 spans 17 amino acids. V lost 4 bases and J 4 bases, leaving 21 bases between the germline ends. The CDR3 sequence is CASSRNQGSAPNQPQHF. The CDR3 DNA is TGTGCCAGCAGCCGCAATCAGGGTTCGGCCCCAAATCAGCCCCAGCATTTT.

This clone has only a few counts. The V gene is TRBV10-3, the J gene TRBJ1-5, with D maybe TRBD1 (6 bases). The V gene lost 5 bases and the J gene lost 0 bases, with 14 bases spanning the gap. The length of the CDR3 is 16 residues. From germline, CDR1 is ENHRY and CDR2 SYGVKD. CDR3 amino acids: CAISKGDGYSNQPQHF. CDR3 in DNA: TGTGCCATCAGTAAGGGGGACGGCTATAGCAATCAGCCCCAGCATTTT.

The chain recombines TRBV7-2 with TRBJ2-1; the match to TRBD2 covers 9 bases. The CDR3 spans 14 residues. With 5 bases clipped from V and 12 bases from J, the junction kept 11 bases outside the gene matches. CDR1 and CDR2 (germline): SGHTA, FQGNSA. The CDR3 nucleotides read TGTGCCAGCAGCCTCAGCGGGGGGCAAGTCGGGCAGTTCTTC. Translating it yields CASSLSGGQVGQFF. Full variable domain (outside the CDR3, taken from reference TRBV7-2 and TRBJ2-1): GAGVSQSPSNKVTEKGKDVELRCDPISGHTALYWYRQSLGQGLEFLIYFQGNSAPDKSGLPSDRFSAERTGGSVSTLTIQRTQQEDSAVYLCASSLSGGQVGQFFGPGTRLTVL.

This chain connects TRBV27 to TRBJ1-2; weak D call: TRBD1 (5 bases). The germline V and J ends were trimmed by 6 bases and 6 bases, with 17 bases remaining between them. The CDR3 sequence is 14 residues long. The V gene's germline CDR1 is MNHEY and CDR2 SMNVEV (reference sequence). This CDR3 is CASSWAGARNGYTF. CDR3 coding DNA: TGTGCCAGCAGCTGGGCTGGGGCTCGAAATGGCTACACCTTC.

This chain joins TRBV19 and TRBJ2-6; D is perhaps TRBD1 (5 bases). The CDR3 totals 15 residues. V was clipped by 4 bases and J by 0 bases, with 7 bases between them. The germline V gene has CDR1 LNHDA and CDR2 SQIVND (reference sequence). The CDR3 spells CASSTDSSGANVLTF. The CDR3 coding sequence is TGTGCCAGTAGTACCGACAGCTCTGGGGCCAACGTCCTGACTTTC. Drawing the rest from reference TRBV19 and TRBJ2-6, the complete variable domain is DGGITQSPKYLFRKEGQNVTLSCEQNLNHDAMYWYRQDPGQGLRLIYYSQIVNDFQKGDIAEGYSVSREKKESFPLTVTSAQKNPTAFYLCASSTDSSGANVLTFGAGSRLTVL.

The V gene is TRBV5-5, the J gene TRBJ1-3; no firm D call. This CDR3 region has 16 residues. Trimming removed 0 bases from V and 2 bases from J, with 12 bases in between. The germline gives CDR1 SGHKS, CDR2 YYEKEE (reference sequence). CDR3 sequence: CASSLGESTAGNTIYF. CDR3 nucleotides: TGTGCCAGCAGCTTGGGGGAGTCAACCGCTGGAAACACCATATATTTT.

The rearrangement joins TRBV30 to TRBJ1-2; 9 bases line up with TRBD1. The germline V gene encodes CDR1 GTSNPN and CDR2 SVGIG (reference sequence). The CDR3 extends over 14 amino acids. V was clipped by 3 bases and J by 7 bases; unmatched bases: 9. The CDR3 here is CAWRPKGTGSGYTF. CDR3 coding DNA: TGTGCCTGGAGACCGAAAGGGACAGGGTCTGGCTACACCTTC.

The gene calls are TRBV11-3 and TRBJ2-1; 7 nucleotides line up with TRBD1. V lost 3 bases to trimming and J lost 4 bases; unmatched junction nucleotides: 3. Germline lookup yields CDR1 SGHNT and CDR2 YENEEA. The CDR3 extends over 14 amino acids. The CDR3 DNA reads as TGTGCCAGCAGCTTGACAGGGACGTACAATGAGCAGTTCTTC. This gives the protein CASSLTGTYNEQFF.

V and J are TRBV18 and TRBJ2-7; 8 bases are shared with TRBD1. The CDR3 is made up of 18 amino acids. CDR1 is KGHSH and CDR2 is LQKENI in the germline V gene. Losses at the gene ends were 3 bases for V and 0 bases for J; bases not matched to a gene: 13. CDR3 in amino acids: CASSPPRGQGAISYEQYF. The CDR3 DNA reads TGTGCCAGCTCACCGCCTAGAGGGCAGGGGGCAATCTCCTACGAGCAGTACTTC.

The chain couples TRBV2 to TRBJ2-7, with D possibly TRBD1 on 6 matching bases. The V and J ends lost 7 bases and 3 bases respectively, with 19 bases between them. The length of the CDR3 is 15 residues. Germline assignment: CDR1 SNHLY and CDR2 FYNNEI. CDR3 protein: CASKPSRTANYEQYF. The CDR3 DNA reads as TGTGCCAGCAAGCCAAGCCGGACAGCCAACTACGAGCAGTACTTC.

The rearrangement links TRBV7-6 to TRBJ2-2; 12 bases are shared with TRBD2. J was trimmed by 4 bases and V by 1 base; bases with no gene match: 1. Germline V lookup: CDR1 SGHVS, CDR2 FNYEAQ. The CDR3 has 16 amino acids. CDR3 residues: CASSLGLAGVTGELFF. The CDR3 DNA reads as TGTGCCAGCAGCTTAGGACTAGCGGGGGTCACCGGGGAGCTGTTTTTT. The variable domain in full, completed from reference TRBV7-6 and TRBJ2-2, reads GAGVSQSPRYKVTKRGQDVALRCDPISGHVSLYWYRQALGQGPEFLTYFNYEAQQDKSGLPNDRFSAERPEGSISTLTIQRTEQRDSAMYRCASSLGLAGVTGELFFGEGSRLTVL.

The J gene is TRBJ1-3, the V gene TRBV30; D may be TRBD1 (5 bases). CDR3 length: 15 amino acids. Germline-derived CDR1 and CDR2 are GTSNPN and SVGIG (reference sequence). V was shortened by 0 bases and J by 3 bases, with 12 bases between the two germline ends. The chain's CDR3 is CAWSVLRGNGNTIYF. DNA for the CDR3: TGTGCCTGGAGTGTACTTAGGGGCAATGGAAACACCATATATTTT.

V usage is TRBV6-2 or TRBV6-3 and J usage is TRBJ2-2, with 9 nucleotides matching TRBD2. Per the germline V gene, CDR1 is MNHEY and CDR2 is SVGEGT. V lost 2 bases to trimming and J lost 0 bases; unmatched junction nucleotides: 13. This CDR3 contains 20 residues. CDR3 bases: TGTGCCAGCAGTTACCATGGAGTAGCGGGGGCACACCCGAACACCGGGGAGCTGTTTTTT. The encoded protein is CASSYHGVAGAHPNTGELFF.

This chain joins TRBV4-3 and TRBJ1-2; TRBD1 might be the D (5 bases). The CDR3 covers 15 residues. In germline, CDR1 is LGHNA, CDR2 YSLEER. V lost 0 bases and J lost 1, with 9 bases in between. The CDR3 DNA reads as TGCGCCAGCAGCCAAGATAGCCAGGGTAACTATGGCTACACCTTC. It is translated as CASSQDSQGNYGYTF.